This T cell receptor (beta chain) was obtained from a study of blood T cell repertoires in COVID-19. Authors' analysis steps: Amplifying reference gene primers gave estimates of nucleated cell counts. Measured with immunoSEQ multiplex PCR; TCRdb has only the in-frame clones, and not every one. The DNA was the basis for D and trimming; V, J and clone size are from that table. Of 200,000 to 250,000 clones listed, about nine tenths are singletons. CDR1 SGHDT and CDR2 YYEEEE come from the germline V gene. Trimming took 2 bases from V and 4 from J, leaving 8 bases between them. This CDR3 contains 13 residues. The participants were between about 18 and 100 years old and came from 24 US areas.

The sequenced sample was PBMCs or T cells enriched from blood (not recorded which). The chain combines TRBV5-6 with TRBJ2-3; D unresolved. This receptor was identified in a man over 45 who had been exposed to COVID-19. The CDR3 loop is CASSFDVADTQYF. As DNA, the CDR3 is TGTGCCAGCAGCTTTGATGTAGCAGATACGCAGTATTTT.